The T cell receptor (beta chain) described here comes from a study of T cell responses to AZD1222 COVID-19 vaccine. Findings of the study overall: Repertoires were obtained solely post-peak T cell response.

Clones were read by immunoSEQ multiplex PCR, and TCRdb kept only the in-frame ones, dropping some. This sample carries over 150,000 clones, about 83% of them seen once, and the ten largest clones take roughly 0.98%. The ends were cut back, 6 bases at V and 2 bases at J, with 9 bases in the middle. The CDR3 extends over 14 amino acids. The germline V gene encodes CDR1 SGHRS and CDR2 YFSETQ. This clone was counted a single time. As yet, its antigen is unknown. Second-dose intervals of approximately 4 or approximately 12 weeks were pooled. This clonotype originated in an adult who received the AZD1222 COVID-19 vaccine. Sequenced here: peripheral blood, sampled 28 days after the second AZD1222 dose. The rearrangement uses TRBV5-1 and TRBJ2-6, with D perhaps matching TRBD2 (5 bases). CDR3 bases: TGCGCCAGCACGTCCGGGGCTGGGGCCAACGTCCTGACTTTC. Its protein product is CASTSGAGANVLTF.